These T cell receptor beta chains were read from a single sample in a study of OX40 agonist ivuxolimab in advanced cancers. Produced via immunoSEQ multiplex PCR; TCRdb's table is partial and in-frame only. The sample holds around 68,000 clones; around nine tenths are singletons and the top ten take roughly 2%. Sequences were derived from CD4+ or CD8+ T cells sorted from blood, sampled in a trial of the OX40 agonist ivuxolimab. These receptors originate from an adult with an advanced solid tumor such as melanoma, head and neck, liver or kidney cancer. Both conserved end residues are part of each CDR3. D genes are given only for firm matches. The size field is filled for only some rows; it gives once, few, many or a size class.

>TRBV28|TRBJ1-6|-|-
TGTGCCAGCAGAACTTCCCTGGACAGTAATTCACCCCTCCACTTT
CASRTSLDSNSPLHF
>TRBV2|TRBJ2-2|-|TRBD1
TGTGCCAGCAGGGGACAGGGGGTAGCCGGGGAGCTGTTTTTT
CASRGQGVAGELFF
>TRBV7-8|TRBJ1-1|-|TRBD1
TGTGCCAGCAGCACACGACAGGGGAACACTGAAGCTTTCTTT
CASSTRQGNTEAFF
>TRBV18|TRBJ2-2|-|-
TGTGCCAGCTCACCACCGATATGGACCGGGGAGCTGTTTTTT
CASSPPIWTGELFF
>TRBV7-9|TRBJ2-2|-|-
TGTGCCAGCAGCTTAGGTGCGAACACCGGGGAGCTGTTTTTT
CASSLGANTGELFF
>TRBV19|TRBJ2-1|-|-
TGTGCCAGTAGTAGGACCACTAGTACGAATGAGCAGTTCTTC
CASSRTTSTNEQFF
>TRBV18|TRBJ2-4|-|-
TGTGCCAGCTCACCACCTATGGCAGCCGGATTATTAGCCAAAAACATTCAGTACTTC
CASSPPMAAGLLAKNIQYF
>TRBV19|TRBJ1-5|large|-
TGTGCCAGTAGTATAGATCCCAGGACGGTCGGTTCGCCCCAGCATTTT
CASSIDPRTVGSPQHF
>TRBV5-1|TRBJ2-2|-|-
TGCGCCAGCAGCTTGGACAGACCGAACACCGGGGAGCTGTTTTTT
CASSLDRPNTGELFF
>TRBV7-3|TRBJ2-2|once|-
TGTGCCAGCAGCTTAGGCTCAAACACCGGGGAGCTGTTTTTT
CASSLGSNTGELFF
>TRBV7-8|TRBJ2-7|-|-
TGTGCCAGCAGCCCGGTCCCACCGGGGGAGCAGTACTTC
CASSPVPPGEQYF
>TRBV9|TRBJ2-2|-|TRBD2
TGTGCCAGCAGCGTAGTACTAGCGGGGATTGTCGGGGAGCTGTTTTTT
CASSVVLAGIVGELFF
>TRBV19|TRBJ1-2|-|-
TGTGCCAGTACCCAGGGAGGGTTTAGCGGCTACACCTTC
CASTQGGFSGYTF
>TRBV27|TRBJ2-3|-|-
TGTGCCAGATCCCACAGGGCCAACACAGATACGCAGTATTTT
CARSHRANTDTQYF
>TRBV28|TRBJ1-2|few|-
TGTGCCAGCAGTTCCCGACGAGGGGAGCTACATGGCTACACCTTC
CASSSRRGELHGYTF
>TRBV5-1|TRBJ2-2|-|-
TGCGCCAGCAGCTTACGCCCGTTCGACACCGGGGAGCTGTTTTTT
CASSLRPFDTGELFF
>TRBV5-1|TRBJ2-7|-|TRBD1
TGCGCCAGCAGCTTGACCTACCCTTTAGTGGCAGGGGGCTCCTACGAGCAGTACTTC
CASSLTYPLVAGGSYEQYF
>TRBV12-5|TRBJ1-4|-|-
TGTGCTAGTGGTTTGGTAGCAGGAGACATCGCGGACGAAAAACTGTTTTTT
CASGLVAGDIADEKLFF
>TRBV6-1|TRBJ2-5|-|TRBD2
TGTGCCAGCACCGCCATCTTAGCGGGAACGGAGACCCAGTACTTC
CASTAILAGTETQYF
>TRBV6-4|TRBJ2-3|-|-
TGTGCCAGCAGTGACTCCACTAGGAATACGCAGTATTTT
CASSDSTRNTQYF
>TRBV6-6|TRBJ2-6|once|-
TGTGCCAGCAGTGTCAACTCTGGGGCCAACGTCCTGACTTTC
CASSVNSGANVLTF
>TRBV6-4|TRBJ1-1|-|-
TGTGCCAGCAAAAAGGAAGACTCAATGAACACTGAAGCTTTCTTT
CASKKEDSMNTEAFF